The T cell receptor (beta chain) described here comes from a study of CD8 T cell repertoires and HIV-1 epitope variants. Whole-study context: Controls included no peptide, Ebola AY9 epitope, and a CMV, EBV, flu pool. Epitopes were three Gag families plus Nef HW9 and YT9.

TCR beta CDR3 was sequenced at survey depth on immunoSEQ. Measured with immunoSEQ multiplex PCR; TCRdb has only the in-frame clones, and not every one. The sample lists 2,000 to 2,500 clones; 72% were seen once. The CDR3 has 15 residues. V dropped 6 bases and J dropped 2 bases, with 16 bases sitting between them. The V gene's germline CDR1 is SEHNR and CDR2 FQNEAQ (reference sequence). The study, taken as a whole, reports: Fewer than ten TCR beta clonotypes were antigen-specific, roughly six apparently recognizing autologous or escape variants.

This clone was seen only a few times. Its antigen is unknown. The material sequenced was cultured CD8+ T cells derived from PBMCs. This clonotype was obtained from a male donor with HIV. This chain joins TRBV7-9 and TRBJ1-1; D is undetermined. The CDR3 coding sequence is TGTGCCAGCAGTCTGGGGATTCCTCCTAACACTGAAGCTTTCTTT. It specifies CASSLGIPPNTEAFF.